The clone carrying this T cell receptor (beta chain) was counted many times. The data belong to a study of blood T cell repertoires in COVID-19. For the study at large: Sample material is recorded as cDNA or gDNA derived from T cells, B-cell-depleted T cells, or PBMCs.

Participants were placed into cohorts based on the clinical history they reported. As handled by the study authors: The authors estimated nucleated cell counts from reference gene primer amplification. Generated by immunoSEQ multiplex PCR, the TCRdb table keeps only in-frame clones and is missing some. V and J calls plus clone size are reproduced from that table; the DNA served to infer D and trimming. The sample carries a few hundred thousand clones, 75% to 85% recorded once. Losses at the gene ends were 2 bases for V and 7 bases for J; bases not matched to a gene: 9. Germline V CDR1 and CDR2: SGHVS, FNYEAQ. The CDR3 extends over 16 amino acids.

This clonotype was sampled from a man in his thirties or forties with acute COVID-19. The chain recombines TRBV7-6 with TRBJ2-1, with 9 bases fitting TRBD2. What was sequenced was PBMCs or T cells enriched from blood (not recorded which). The CDR3 region is CASSLSRGGAGNEQFF. The CDR3 region has the DNA TGTGCCAGCAGCTTATCCCGCGGGGGGGCTGGTAATGAGCAGTTCTTC. Supplemented by reference TRBV7-6 and TRBJ2-1, the full variable domain reads GAGVSQSPRYKVTKRGQDVALRCDPISGHVSLYWYRQALGQGPEFLTYFNYEAQQDKSGLPNDRFSAERPEGSISTLTIQRTEQRDSAMYRCASSLSRGGAGNEQFFGPGTRLTVL.